Below, 19 T cell receptor beta chains from the same sample are listed, as sequenced in a study of T-cell reconstitution after alpha-beta-depleted transplantation in children. Construction of the TCRbeta library involved unique molecular identifiers. In TCRdb, the PCR reads were re-called with MiXCR into one record per CDR3 protein. The sample has around 400,000 distinct CDR3 sequences, just over 20% seen once. The sample in question was PBMCs from the stem cell graft donor, obtained from the stem cell graft. Receptor source: a human donor who donated a stem cell graft to a child with acute myeloid leukemia.

The chain couples TRBV7-2 to TRBJ2-7, with D unresolved. Germline V gene sequence: CDR1 SGHTA, CDR2 FQGNSA. The CDR3 covers 12 residues. The V end lost 6 bases, the J end lost 7 bases, and 13 bases lay between the germline ends. The CDR3 protein is CASSRALGEQYF. CDR3 sequence (DNA): TGTGCCAGCAGTCGGGCCCTTGGGGAGCAGTACTTC.

V gene TRBV25-1 combines with J gene TRBJ2-1; D gene uncertain. CDR1 is MGHDK and CDR2 is SYGVNS in the germline V gene. CDR3 size: 11 residues. V dropped 4 bases and J dropped 8 bases, with 6 bases sitting between them. The CDR3 here is CASSGVDEQFF. Written as DNA, the CDR3 is TGTGCCAGCAGTGGGGTGGATGAGCAGTTCTTC.

The V gene is TRBV7-2, the J gene TRBJ2-3; tentatively, D is TRBD1 or TRBD2 (6 bases each). The ends were cut back, 2 bases at V and 12 bases at J, with 18 bases in the middle. Germline V gene lookup returns CDR1 SGHTA and CDR2 FQGNSA. The CDR3 length is 14 residues. Written as DNA, the CDR3 is TGTGCCAGCAGCTTACCCGGGGGCACCAAATCCCAGTATTTT. As protein: CASSLPGGTKSQYF.

The table lists this clonotype with a few counts. As DNA, the CDR3 is TGTGCCAGCAGTGAGCTGACCGCAAGGAGGAATGAGCAGTTCTTC. The encoded protein is CASSELTARRNEQFF. This chain links TRBV2 with TRBJ2-1, with D perhaps TRBD2 (5 bases). Germline CDR1 reads SNHLY; CDR2 reads FYNNEI. CDR3 length equals 15 residues. The V end lost 3 bases, the J end lost 7 bases, and 16 bases lay between the germline ends.

This clonotype has just a few counts. The chain recombines TRBV20-1 with TRBJ2-1; 8 bases map to TRBD2. The CDR3 has 15 residues. V gave up 1 base and J gave up 3 bases; unmatched junction bases: 5. Germline CDR1 reads DFQATT; CDR2 reads SNEGSKA (reference sequence). The CDR3 DNA reads TGCAGTGCTAGAGGCTCTCGGGAGGGCTACAATGAGCAGTTCTTC. Translated, it gives CSARGSREGYNEQFF.

The CDR3 region has the DNA TGTGCCAGCAGACGGGGACAGGGGGGAGAGACCCAGTACTTC. This sequence encodes CASRRGQGGETQYF. V and J are TRBV6-1 and TRBJ2-5, with 11 nucleotides matching TRBD1. Germline V gene sequence: CDR1 MNHNS, CDR2 SASEGT. The J segment lost 4 bases and the V segment lost 6 bases, leaving 4 bases of the junction unmatched. The length of the CDR3 is 14 residues.

This clonotype appeared a few times. The CDR3 DNA reads as TGTGCCATCACCACGACAGGGAAGAATGAGCAGTTCTTC. This encodes CAITTTGKNEQFF. The rearrangement uses TRBV10-3 and TRBJ2-1; 7 bases align to TRBD1. V lost 7 bases, J lost 7 bases, and 7 bases stayed unmatched. The CDR3 length is 13 residues. Per germline, CDR1 ENHRY and CDR2 SYGVKD.

This clonotype was observed at least ten times. The V call is TRBV29-1, the J call TRBJ2-3, with 13 nucleotides matching TRBD2. CDR3 size: 18 residues. J gave up 5 bases and V 6 bases, and 17 bases lay outside the gene matches. Germline CDR1 reads SQVTM; CDR2 reads ANQGSEA. The CDR3 nucleotides read TGCAGCGTACCGGGAACTAGCGGGAGGGCCCCGGCAGGAGATACGCAGTATTTT. It yields the protein CSVPGTSGRAPAGDTQYF.

In its sample, this clonotype was seen a few times. J is TRBJ2-5 and V is TRBV3-1; 8 positions agree with TRBD1. The CDR3 extends over 17 amino acids. The V gene end was trimmed by 0 bases and the J gene end by 2 bases; junction bases not matched to a gene: 8. The germline CDR1 and CDR2 sequences are LGHDT and YNNKEL (reference sequence). CDR3 in DNA: TGTGCCAGCAGCCAAGATCGGCTACGGACAGGGCAAGAGACCCAGTACTTC. Its translation is CASSQDRLRTGQETQYF.

This clonotype was observed a handful of times. The rearrangement uses TRBV5-1 and TRBJ1-1, with 8 bases that match TRBD1. V was pared by 4 bases and J by 4 bases, with 3 bases of the junction left unmatched. CDR3 length: 13 amino acids. Germline V gene sequence: CDR1 SGHRS, CDR2 YFSETQ. The CDR3 protein is CASSTTGGTEAFF. Here the CDR3 DNA reads TGCGCCAGCAGCACTACAGGGGGCACTGAAGCTTTCTTT.

This clonotype was seen ten or more times. This chain links TRBV12-3 or TRBV12-4 with TRBJ2-1, with a tentative D call TRBD2 (5 bases). V was clipped by 7 bases and J by 10 bases, with 11 bases between them. This CDR3 has 11 amino acids. The CDR3 sequence is CASKRSGEQFF. The CDR3, as DNA: TGTGCCAGCAAGCGGTCCGGGGAGCAGTTCTTC.

This clonotype was found a few times. The chain links TRBV12-3 or TRBV12-4 to TRBJ1-6; 10 bases fit TRBD1. CDR3 length equals 14 residues. Trimming cost V 6 bases and J 10 bases; bases outside gene matches: 6. The CDR3 sequence: CASRSGTGASPLHF. Here the CDR3 DNA reads TGTGCCAGCAGGTCCGGGACAGGGGCCTCACCCCTCCACTTT.

The chain uses TRBV7-9 and TRBJ2-5; D perhaps matches TRBD1 (6 bases). CDR1 is SEHNR and CDR2 is FQNEAQ in the germline V gene (reference sequence). Trimming removed 5 bases from V and 5 bases from J, with 15 bases in between. This CDR3 contains 14 residues. CDR3 loop: CASSPQGWGETQYF. The CDR3 nucleotides are TGTGCCAGCAGCCCACAGGGCTGGGGGGAGACCCAGTACTTC.

The chain employs TRBV9 and TRBJ2-2; no firm D call. V lost 3 bases to trimming and J lost 8 bases, with 8 bases between them. The V gene's germline CDR1 is SGDLS and CDR2 YYNGEE. This CDR3 has 12 amino acids. In DNA form, the CDR3 reads TGTGCCAGCAGCGGAGGTCCGGGGGAGCTGTTTTTT. Translating it yields CASSGGPGELFF.

This clonotype was found many times. This chain links TRBV29-1 with TRBJ1-6, with no clear D. The CDR3 runs to 13 residues. Germline CDR1 reads SQVTM; CDR2 reads ANQGSEA. The V end was cut by 4 bases, the J end by 3 bases, with 7 bases between. The CDR3 loop is CSVGESYNSPLHF. The CDR3 bases are TGCAGCGTTGGGGAAAGCTATAATTCACCCCTCCACTTT.

In this sample, this clonotype turned up many times. This sequence joins TRBV29-1 and TRBJ2-1; 7 bases fit TRBD2. V shed 3 bases and J 7 bases; nucleotides not matched to a gene: 6. The CDR3 runs to 13 residues. Per germline, CDR1 SQVTM and CDR2 ANQGSEA. The CDR3 sequence is CSVDRAGENEQFF. The DNA of the CDR3 is TGCAGCGTTGATCGGGCGGGAGAAAATGAGCAGTTCTTC.

In this sample, this clonotype turned up once. V and J are TRBV4-1 and TRBJ2-1; TRBD2 is a possible D gene (6 bases). The CDR3 is made up of 14 amino acids. Germline CDR1 reads MGHRA; CDR2 reads YSYEKL. The V and J ends lost 4 bases and 8 bases respectively, with 15 bases between them. The CDR3 coding sequence is TGCGCCAGCAGCCCCGGGGGATCAGCGTATGAGCAGTTCTTC. As protein: CASSPGGSAYEQFF.

The chain has TRBV27 and TRBJ2-3, with D possibly being TRBD1 or TRBD2 (5 bases each). The CDR3 runs 15 residues. Germline V lookup: CDR1 MNHEY, CDR2 SMNVEV (reference sequence). Deletions cut 5 bases from V and 4 bases from J, with 16 bases between. CDR3 region: CASSRTGPIPDTQYF. CDR3 in DNA: TGTGCCAGCAGTAGGACGGGACCCATCCCAGATACGCAGTATTTT.

The chain joins TRBV20-1 to TRBJ1-2; TRBD1 agrees at 8 bases. The CDR3 length is 13 residues. V gave up 3 bases and J gave up 5 bases; unmatched junction bases: 5. Looked up from germline, CDR1 is DFQATT and CDR2 is SNEGSKA (reference sequence). This CDR3 is CSARRQGRYGYTF. CDR3 sequence (DNA): TGCAGTGCTAGGAGACAGGGGAGATATGGCTACACCTTC.